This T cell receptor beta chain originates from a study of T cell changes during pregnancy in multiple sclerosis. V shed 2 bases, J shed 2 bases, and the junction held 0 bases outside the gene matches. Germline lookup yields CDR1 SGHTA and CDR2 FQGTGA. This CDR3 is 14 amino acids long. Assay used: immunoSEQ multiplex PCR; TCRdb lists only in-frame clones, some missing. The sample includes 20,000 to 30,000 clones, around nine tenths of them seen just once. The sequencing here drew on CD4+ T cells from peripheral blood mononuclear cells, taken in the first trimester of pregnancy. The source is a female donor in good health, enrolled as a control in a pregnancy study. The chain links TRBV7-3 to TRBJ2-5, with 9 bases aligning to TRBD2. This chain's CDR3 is CASSLAGGQETQYF. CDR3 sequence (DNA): TGTGCCAGCAGCTTAGCGGGGGGGCAAGAGACCCAGTACTTC.